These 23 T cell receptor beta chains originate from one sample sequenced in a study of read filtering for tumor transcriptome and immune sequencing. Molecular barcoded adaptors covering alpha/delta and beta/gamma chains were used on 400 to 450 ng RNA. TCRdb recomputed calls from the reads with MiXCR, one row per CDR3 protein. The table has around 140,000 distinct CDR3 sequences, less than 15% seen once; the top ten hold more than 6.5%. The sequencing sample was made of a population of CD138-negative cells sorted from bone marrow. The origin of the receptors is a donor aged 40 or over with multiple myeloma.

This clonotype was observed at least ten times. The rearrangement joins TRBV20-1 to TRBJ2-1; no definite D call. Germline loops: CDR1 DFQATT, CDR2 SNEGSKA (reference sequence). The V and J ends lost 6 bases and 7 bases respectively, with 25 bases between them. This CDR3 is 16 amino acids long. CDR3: CSARPWTSSAMNEQFF. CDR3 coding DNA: TGCAGTGCCAGGCCGTGGACGAGCTCCGCCATGAATGAGCAGTTCTTC.

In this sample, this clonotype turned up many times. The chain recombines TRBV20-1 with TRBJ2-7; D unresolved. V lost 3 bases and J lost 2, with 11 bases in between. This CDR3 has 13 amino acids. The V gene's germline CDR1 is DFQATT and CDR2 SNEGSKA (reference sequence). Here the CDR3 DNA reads TGCAGTGCTAGCTCGTCGGACCCCTACGAGCAGTACTTC. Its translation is CSASSSDPYEQYF.

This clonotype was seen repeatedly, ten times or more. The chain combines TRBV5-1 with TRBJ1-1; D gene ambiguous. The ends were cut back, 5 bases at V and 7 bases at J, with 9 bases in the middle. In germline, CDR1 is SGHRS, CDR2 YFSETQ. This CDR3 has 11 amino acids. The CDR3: CASSLGHEAFF. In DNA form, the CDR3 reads TGCGCCAGCAGTTTAGGCCATGAAGCTTTCTTT.

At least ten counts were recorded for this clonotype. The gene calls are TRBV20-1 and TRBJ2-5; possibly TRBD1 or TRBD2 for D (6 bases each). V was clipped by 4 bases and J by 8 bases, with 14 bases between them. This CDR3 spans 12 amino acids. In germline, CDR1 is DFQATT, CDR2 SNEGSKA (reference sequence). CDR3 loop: CSAKLGGGTQYF. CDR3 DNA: TGCAGTGCTAAGCTAGGAGGGGGTACCCAGTACTTC.

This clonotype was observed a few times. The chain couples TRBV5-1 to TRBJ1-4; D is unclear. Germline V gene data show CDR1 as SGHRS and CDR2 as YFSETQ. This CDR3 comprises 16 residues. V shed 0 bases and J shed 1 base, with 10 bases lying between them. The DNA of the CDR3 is TGCGCCAGCAGCTTGGACGCCCGGGGAACTAATGAAAAACTGTTTTTT. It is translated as CASSLDARGTNEKLFF.

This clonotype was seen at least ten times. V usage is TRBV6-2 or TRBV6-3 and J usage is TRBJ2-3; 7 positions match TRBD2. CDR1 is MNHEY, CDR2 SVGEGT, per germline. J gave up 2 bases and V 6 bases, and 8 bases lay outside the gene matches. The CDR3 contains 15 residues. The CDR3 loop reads CASRRASGHTDTQYF. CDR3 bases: TGTGCCAGCAGGCGCGCTAGCGGACACACAGATACGCAGTATTTT.

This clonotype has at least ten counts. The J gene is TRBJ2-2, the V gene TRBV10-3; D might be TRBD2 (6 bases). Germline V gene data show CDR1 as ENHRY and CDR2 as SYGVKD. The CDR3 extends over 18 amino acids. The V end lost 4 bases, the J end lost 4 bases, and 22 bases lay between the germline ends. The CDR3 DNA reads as TGTGCCATCAGTGCGAGAGAGGTCGCGGGGTCGGCCACCGGGGAGCTGTTTTTT. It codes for CAISAREVAGSATGELFF.

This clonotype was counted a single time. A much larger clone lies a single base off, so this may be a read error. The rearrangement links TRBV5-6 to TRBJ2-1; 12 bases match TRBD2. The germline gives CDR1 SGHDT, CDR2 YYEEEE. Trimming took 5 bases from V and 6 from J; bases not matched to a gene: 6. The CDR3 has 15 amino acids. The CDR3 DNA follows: TGTGCCAGCAGATGGGGACTAGCGGGCCTCAATGAGCAGTTCTTC. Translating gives CASRWGLAGLNEQFF. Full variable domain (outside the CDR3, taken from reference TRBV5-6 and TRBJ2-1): DAGVTQSPTHLIKTRGQQVTLRCSPKSGHDTVSWYQQALGQGPQFIFQYYEEEERQRGNFPDRFSGHQFPNYSSELNVNALLLGDSALYLCASRWGLAGLNEQFFGPGTRLTVL.

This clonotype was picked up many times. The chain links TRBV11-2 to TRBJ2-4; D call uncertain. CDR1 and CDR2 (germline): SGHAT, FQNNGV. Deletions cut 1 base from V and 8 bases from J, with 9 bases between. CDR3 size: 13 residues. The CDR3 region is CASSLGPMDIQYF. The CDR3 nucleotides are TGTGCCAGCAGCTTAGGGCCGATGGACATTCAGTACTTC.

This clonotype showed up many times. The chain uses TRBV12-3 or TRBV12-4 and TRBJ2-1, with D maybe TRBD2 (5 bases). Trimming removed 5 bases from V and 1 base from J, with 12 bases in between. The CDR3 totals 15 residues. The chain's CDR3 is CASSAQGGSYNEQFF. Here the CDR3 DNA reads TGTGCCAGCAGTGCCCAAGGCGGGTCCTACAATGAGCAGTTCTTC.

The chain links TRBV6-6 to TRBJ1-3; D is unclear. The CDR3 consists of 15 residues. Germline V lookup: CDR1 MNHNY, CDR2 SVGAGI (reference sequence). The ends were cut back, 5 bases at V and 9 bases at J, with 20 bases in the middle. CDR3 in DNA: TGTGCCAGCAGTGATACGGGTGGCGCTGGTGGCACCATATATTTT. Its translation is CASSDTGGAGGTIYF.

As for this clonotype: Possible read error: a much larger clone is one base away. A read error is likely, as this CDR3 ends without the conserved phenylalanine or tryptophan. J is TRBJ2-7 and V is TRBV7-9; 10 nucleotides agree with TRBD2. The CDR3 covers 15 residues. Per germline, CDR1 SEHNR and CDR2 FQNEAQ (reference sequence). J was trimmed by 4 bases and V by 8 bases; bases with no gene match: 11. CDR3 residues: CASGWGEREGYEQYL. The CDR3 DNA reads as TGTGCCAGCGGCTGGGGGGAGCGGGAGGGTTACGAGCAGTACCTC.

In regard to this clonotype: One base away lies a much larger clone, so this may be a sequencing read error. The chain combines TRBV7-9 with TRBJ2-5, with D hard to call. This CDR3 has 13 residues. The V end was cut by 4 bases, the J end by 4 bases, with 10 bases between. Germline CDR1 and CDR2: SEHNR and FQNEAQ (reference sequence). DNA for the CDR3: TGTGCCAGCAGCTCGACATGGCCAGAGACCCAGTACTTC. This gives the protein CASSSTWPETQYF.

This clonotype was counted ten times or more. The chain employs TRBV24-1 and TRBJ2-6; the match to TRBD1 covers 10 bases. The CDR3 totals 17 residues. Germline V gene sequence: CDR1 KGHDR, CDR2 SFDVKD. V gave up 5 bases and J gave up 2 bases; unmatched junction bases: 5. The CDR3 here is CATSATGTGAGANVLTF. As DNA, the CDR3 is TGTGCCACCAGTGCCACCGGGACAGGGGCTGGGGCCAACGTCCTGACTTTC.

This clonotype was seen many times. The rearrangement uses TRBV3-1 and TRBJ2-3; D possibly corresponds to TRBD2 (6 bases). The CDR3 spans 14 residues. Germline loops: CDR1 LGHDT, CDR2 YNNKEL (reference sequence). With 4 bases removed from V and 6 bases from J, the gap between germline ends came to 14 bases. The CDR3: CASSPPGGFDTQYF. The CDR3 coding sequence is TGTGCCAGCAGCCCACCTGGAGGGTTCGATACGCAGTATTTT.

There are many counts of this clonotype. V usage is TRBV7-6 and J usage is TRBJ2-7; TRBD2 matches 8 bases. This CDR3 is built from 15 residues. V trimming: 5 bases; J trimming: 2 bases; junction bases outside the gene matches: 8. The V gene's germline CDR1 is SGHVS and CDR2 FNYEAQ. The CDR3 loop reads CASSPVSGTAYEQYF. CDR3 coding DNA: TGTGCCAGCAGCCCAGTTAGCGGGACCGCCTACGAGCAGTACTTC.

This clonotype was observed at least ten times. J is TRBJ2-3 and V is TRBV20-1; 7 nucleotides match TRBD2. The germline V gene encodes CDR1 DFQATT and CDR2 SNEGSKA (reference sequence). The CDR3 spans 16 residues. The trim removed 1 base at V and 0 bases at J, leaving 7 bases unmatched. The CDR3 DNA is TGCAGTGCTAGAGGGACTAGTATTGGGAGCACAGATACGCAGTATTTT. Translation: CSARGTSIGSTDTQYF.

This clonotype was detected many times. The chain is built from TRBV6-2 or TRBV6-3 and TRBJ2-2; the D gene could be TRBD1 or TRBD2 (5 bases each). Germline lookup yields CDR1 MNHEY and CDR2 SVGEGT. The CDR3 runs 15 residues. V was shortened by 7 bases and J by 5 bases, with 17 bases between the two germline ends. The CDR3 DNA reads TGTGCCAGCAATAAACCGGGACGCCAGACCGGGGAGCTGTTTTTT. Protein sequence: CASNKPGRQTGELFF.

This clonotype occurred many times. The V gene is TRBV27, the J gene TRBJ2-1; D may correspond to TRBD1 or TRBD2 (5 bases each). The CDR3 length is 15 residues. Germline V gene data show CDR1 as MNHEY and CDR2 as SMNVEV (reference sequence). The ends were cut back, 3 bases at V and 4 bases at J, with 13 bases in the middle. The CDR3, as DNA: TGTGCCAGCAGTTTGGTGGGGGAAAGGTACAATGAGCAGTTCTTC. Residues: CASSLVGERYNEQFF.

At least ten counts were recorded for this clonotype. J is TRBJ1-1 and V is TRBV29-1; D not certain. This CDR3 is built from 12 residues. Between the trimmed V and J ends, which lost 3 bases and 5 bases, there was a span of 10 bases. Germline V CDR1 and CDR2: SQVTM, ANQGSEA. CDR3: CSVDKGWTEAFF. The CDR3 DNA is TGCAGCGTTGATAAGGGATGGACTGAAGCTTTCTTT.

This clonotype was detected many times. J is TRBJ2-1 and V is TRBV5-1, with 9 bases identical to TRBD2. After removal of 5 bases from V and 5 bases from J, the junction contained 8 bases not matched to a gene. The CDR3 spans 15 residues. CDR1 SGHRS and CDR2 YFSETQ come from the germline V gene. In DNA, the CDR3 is TGCGCCAGCAGGCCGGGACTAGCAGCGAACAATGAGCAGTTCTTC. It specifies CASRPGLAANNEQFF. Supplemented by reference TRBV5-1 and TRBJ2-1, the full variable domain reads KAGVTQTPRYLIKTRGQQVTLSCSPISGHRSVSWYQQTPGQGLQFLFEYFSETQRNKGNFPGRFSGRQFSNSRSEMNVSTLELGDSALYLCASRPGLAANNEQFFGPGTRLTVL.

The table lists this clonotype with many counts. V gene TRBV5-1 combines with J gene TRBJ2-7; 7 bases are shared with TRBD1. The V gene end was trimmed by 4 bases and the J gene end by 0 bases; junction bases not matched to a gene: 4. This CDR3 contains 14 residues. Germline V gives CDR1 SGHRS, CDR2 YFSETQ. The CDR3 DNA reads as TGCGCCAGCAGCATGGGACAGCACTCCTACGAGCAGTACTTC. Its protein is CASSMGQHSYEQYF.

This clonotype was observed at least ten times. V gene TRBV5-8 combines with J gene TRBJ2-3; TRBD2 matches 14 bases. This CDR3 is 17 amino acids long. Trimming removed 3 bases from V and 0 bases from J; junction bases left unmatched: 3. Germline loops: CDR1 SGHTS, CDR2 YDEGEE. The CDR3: CASSWGLAGVSTDTQYF. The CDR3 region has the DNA TGTGCCAGCAGCTGGGGACTAGCGGGAGTAAGCACAGATACGCAGTATTTT.